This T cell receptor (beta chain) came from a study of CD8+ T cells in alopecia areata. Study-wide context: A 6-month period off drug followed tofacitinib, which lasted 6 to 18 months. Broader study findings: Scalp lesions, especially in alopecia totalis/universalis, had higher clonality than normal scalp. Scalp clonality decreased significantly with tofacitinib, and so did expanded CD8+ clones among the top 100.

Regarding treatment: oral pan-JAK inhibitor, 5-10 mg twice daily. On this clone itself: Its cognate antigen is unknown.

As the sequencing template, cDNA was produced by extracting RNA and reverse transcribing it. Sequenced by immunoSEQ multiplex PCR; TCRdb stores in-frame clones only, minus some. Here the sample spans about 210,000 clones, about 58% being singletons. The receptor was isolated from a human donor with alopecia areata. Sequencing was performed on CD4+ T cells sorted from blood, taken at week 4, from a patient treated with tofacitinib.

CDR3 sequence (DNA): TGTGCCAGCAGCGCGACAGGGACCTCCTACGAGCAGTACTTC. Protein: CASSATGTSYEQYF. This chain links TRBV9 with TRBJ2-7; 7 bases match TRBD1. From germline, CDR1 is SGDLS and CDR2 YYNGEE. The CDR3 extends over 14 amino acids. V was pared by 3 bases and J by 0 bases, with 3 bases of the junction left unmatched.